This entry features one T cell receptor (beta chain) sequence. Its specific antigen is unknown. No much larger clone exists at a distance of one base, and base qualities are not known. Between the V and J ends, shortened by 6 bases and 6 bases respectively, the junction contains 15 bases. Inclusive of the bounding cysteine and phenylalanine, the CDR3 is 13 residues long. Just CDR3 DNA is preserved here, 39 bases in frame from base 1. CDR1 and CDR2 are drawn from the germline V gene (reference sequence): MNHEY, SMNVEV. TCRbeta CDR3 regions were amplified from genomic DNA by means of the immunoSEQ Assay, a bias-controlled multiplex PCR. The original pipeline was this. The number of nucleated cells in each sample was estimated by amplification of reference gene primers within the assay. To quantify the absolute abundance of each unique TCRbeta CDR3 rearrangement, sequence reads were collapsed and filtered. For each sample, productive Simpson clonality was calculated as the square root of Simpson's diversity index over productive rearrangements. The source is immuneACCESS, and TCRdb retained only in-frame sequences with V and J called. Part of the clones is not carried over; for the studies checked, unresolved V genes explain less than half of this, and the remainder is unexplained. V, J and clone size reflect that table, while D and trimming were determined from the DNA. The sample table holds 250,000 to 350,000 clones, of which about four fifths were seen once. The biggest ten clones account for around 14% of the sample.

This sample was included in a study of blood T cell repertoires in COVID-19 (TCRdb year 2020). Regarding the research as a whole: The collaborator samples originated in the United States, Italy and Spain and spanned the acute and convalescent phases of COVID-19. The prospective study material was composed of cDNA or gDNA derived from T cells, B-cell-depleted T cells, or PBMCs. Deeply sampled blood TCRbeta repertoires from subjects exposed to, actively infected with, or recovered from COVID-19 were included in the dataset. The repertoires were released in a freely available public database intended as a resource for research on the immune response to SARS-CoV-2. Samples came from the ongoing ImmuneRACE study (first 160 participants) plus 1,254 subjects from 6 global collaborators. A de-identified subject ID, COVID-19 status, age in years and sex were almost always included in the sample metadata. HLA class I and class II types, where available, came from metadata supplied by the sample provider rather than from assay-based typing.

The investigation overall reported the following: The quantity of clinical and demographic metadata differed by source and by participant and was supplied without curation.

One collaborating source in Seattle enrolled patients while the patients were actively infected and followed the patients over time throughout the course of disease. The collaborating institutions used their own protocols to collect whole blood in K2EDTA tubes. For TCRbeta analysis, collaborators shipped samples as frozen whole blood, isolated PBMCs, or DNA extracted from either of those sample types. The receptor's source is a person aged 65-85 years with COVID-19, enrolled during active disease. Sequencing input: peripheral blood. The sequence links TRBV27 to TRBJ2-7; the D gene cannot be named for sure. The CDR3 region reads CASSSLPWAEQYF. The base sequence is TGTGCCAGCAGCTCCCTCCCCTGGGCCGAGCAGTACTTC.